The clone carrying this TCR beta chain was counted a few times. As yet, its antigen is unknown. The data are from a study of CD8+ T cells in alopecia areata. Looking at the study overall: Oral tofacitinib (5 to 10 mg twice daily) was administered to treated patients. A 6-month off-drug phase came after tofacitinib, which had lasted 6 to 18 months.

Germline assignment: CDR1 SQVTM and CDR2 ANQGSEA. The ends were cut back, 6 bases at V and 2 bases at J, with 11 bases in the middle. The CDR3 contains 12 residues. Extracted RNA was reverse transcribed into cDNA, the sequencing template. Sequenced by immunoSEQ multiplex PCR; TCRdb stores in-frame clones only, minus some. The data hold around 250,000 clones, with 65% to 70% observed a single time. Overall study results and limits: Scalp sequencing captures resident alphabeta T cells of normal skin too. Patients showed less clear TCR sequence sharing than mice, possibly partly because of HLA diversity.

This chain joins TRBV29-1 and TRBJ2-7; either TRBD1 or TRBD2 may supply D (6 bases each). The receptor comes from a human donor with alopecia areata. The sequencing used CD4+ T cells sorted from blood, collected at week 0. The DNA of the CDR3 is TGCAGCGTCCAAGGGGGGACCTACGAGCAGTACTTC. It is translated as CSVQGGTYEQYF.